This passage covers 23 T cell receptor beta chains from one sample sequenced in a study of blood T cell repertoires in COVID-19. The method was immunoSEQ multiplex PCR; TCRdb's version includes in-frame clones alone and lacks a portion of them. The table records 150,000 to 200,000 clones, around nine tenths of them present only once. Sequenced: peripheral blood. These TCRs come from a woman older than 75 with COVID-19, enrolled during active disease.

The genes are TRBV6-5 and TRBJ1-4; 7 bases align to TRBD1. CDR3 length: 14 residues. With V trimmed by 2 bases and J by 7 bases, 4 bases remained unmatched. The germline CDR1 and CDR2 sequences are MNHEY and SVGAGI. The CDR3 coding sequence is TGTGCCAGCAGTTACGGAGGGGGCGGTGAAAAACTGTTTTTT. As protein: CASSYGGGGEKLFF.

This chain links TRBV27 with TRBJ2-7, with 7 bases fitting TRBD2. The CDR3 extends over 15 amino acids. The germline V gene has CDR1 MNHEY and CDR2 SMNVEV (reference sequence). Trimming removed 6 bases from V and 0 bases from J; junction bases left unmatched: 8. CDR3 DNA: TGTGCCAGCAGCCGGCTTGGCGGGGGCTCCTACGAGCAGTACTTC. It encodes CASSRLGGGSYEQYF.

The V call is TRBV29-1, the J call TRBJ1-3, with D perhaps matching TRBD1 (6 bases). The V end lost 0 bases, the J end lost 6 bases, and 12 bases lay between the germline ends. Germline loops: CDR1 SQVTM, CDR2 ANQGSEA. This CDR3 region has 14 residues. CDR3 DNA sequence: TGCAGCGTTGAAGATCCAGGGGACGCAAACACCATATATTTT. Protein: CSVEDPGDANTIYF.

In this sample, this clone turned up once. This chain links TRBV4-2 with TRBJ2-2; D is ambiguous. Germline V gene lookup returns CDR1 LGHNA and CDR2 YNFKEQ. V lost 0 bases and J 8 bases, leaving 7 bases between the germline ends. The CDR3 extends over 13 amino acids. This chain's CDR3 is CASSQDLEGELFF. The CDR3 DNA reads TGTGCCAGCAGCCAAGACCTAGAAGGGGAGCTGTTTTTT.

This clone was seen just once. V gene TRBV6-2 or TRBV6-3 combines with J gene TRBJ2-1, with 7 bases aligning to TRBD2. Per the germline V gene, CDR1 is MNHEY and CDR2 is SVGEGT. The CDR3 has 16 amino acids. V shed 2 bases, J shed 5 bases, and the junction held 9 bases outside the gene matches. CDR3 nucleotide sequence: TGTGCCAGCAGTTACCGGGGAGGGCCAACTAACAATGAGCAGTTCTTC. Its translation is CASSYRGGPTNNEQFF.

The chain carries TRBV6-5 and TRBJ2-1, with 7 bases aligning to TRBD1. The CDR3 length is 14 residues. The trim removed 8 bases at V and 4 bases at J, leaving 8 bases unmatched. Germline V gives CDR1 MNHEY, CDR2 SVGAGI. CDR3 DNA: TGTGCCAGCCAGCCGGGACAGCAATACAATGAGCAGTTCTTC. Translating it yields CASQPGQQYNEQFF.

The chain carries TRBV9 and TRBJ2-7; 9 bases agree with TRBD1. This CDR3 has 15 residues. CDR1 is SGDLS and CDR2 is YYNGEE in the germline V gene. Trimming removed 4 bases from V and 1 base from J; junction bases left unmatched: 6. In nucleotides, the CDR3 is TGTGCCAGCAGCTACCGGGACAGGGCTTCCTACGAGCAGTACTTC. Protein: CASSYRDRASYEQYF.

The gene calls are TRBV28 and TRBJ1-1; D is undetermined. Per germline, CDR1 MDHEN and CDR2 SYDVKM. Trimming cost V 2 bases and J 4 bases, with 5 bases left between them. The CDR3 totals 12 residues. The CDR3 bases are TGTGCCAGCAGTTTAATGGCCACTGAAGCTTTCTTT. Translated, it gives CASSLMATEAFF.

This clone was recorded only once. This chain connects TRBV29-1 to TRBJ2-1; D is perhaps TRBD1 (5 bases). Germline V gene lookup returns CDR1 SQVTM and CDR2 ANQGSEA. V gave up 1 base and J gave up 15 bases, with 13 bases separating them. The CDR3 contains 11 residues. CDR3 residues: CSVEGPRERFF. Here the CDR3 DNA reads TGCAGCGTTGAAGGTCCCAGGGAACGGTTCTTC.

CDR3 nucleotide sequence: TGTGCCAGCAGTCGCCGTGCCCAGGGCATAGGCTCAGGAGAAGCTTTCTTT. Translated, it gives CASSRRAQGIGSGEAFF. The chain joins TRBV6-2 or TRBV6-3 to TRBJ1-1, with D possibly TRBD1 on 5 matching bases. V was cut by 5 bases and J by 8 bases, with 27 bases left in between. Germline V gene sequence: CDR1 MNHEY, CDR2 SVGEGT. This CDR3 contains 17 residues.

The chain recombines TRBV9 with TRBJ2-1, with 16 bases aligning to TRBD2. Trimming took 4 bases from V and 7 from J; bases not matched to a gene: 5. This CDR3 has 16 residues. Germline V gene sequence: CDR1 SGDLS, CDR2 YYNGEE. The CDR3 nucleotides read TGTGCCAGCAGCACCTCGGGACTAGCGGGAGGGAATGAGCAGTTCTTC. Translating it yields CASSTSGLAGGNEQFF.

As regards this clone: Other DNA sequences from this sample encode an identical CDR3 as well. The chain recombines TRBV12-3 or TRBV12-4 with TRBJ1-5; possibly TRBD1 for D (5 bases). The CDR3 runs to 13 residues. Trimming removed 6 bases from V and 5 bases from J, with 11 bases in between. The CDR3 nucleotides are TGTGCCAGCAGCTTGGGGGGTGATCAGCCCCAGCATTTT. It yields the protein CASSLGGDQPQHF.

V usage is TRBV7-3 and J usage is TRBJ2-7; D perhaps matches TRBD1 (6 bases). V lost 0 bases to trimming and J lost 5 bases, with 11 bases between them. In germline, CDR1 is SGHTA, CDR2 FQGTGA. This CDR3 has 14 amino acids. DNA of the CDR3: TGTGCCAGCAGCTTAACAGGGGGAGCCAACGAGCAGTACTTC. This translates into CASSLTGGANEQYF.

This chain links TRBV11-2 with TRBJ1-2; D unresolved. The CDR3 sequence is 14 residues long. Germline assignment: CDR1 SGHAT and CDR2 FQNNGV. V shed 4 bases and J shed 4 bases, with 13 bases lying between them. CDR3 protein: CASSSLRTSYGYTF. CDR3 sequence (DNA): TGTGCCAGCAGCTCCCTCAGAACCAGCTATGGCTACACCTTC.

The chain employs TRBV6-2 or TRBV6-3 and TRBJ1-1; D gene ambiguous. In germline, CDR1 is MNHEY, CDR2 SVGEGT. This CDR3 contains 14 residues. Trimming took 5 bases from V and 4 from J, leaving 14 bases between them. CDR3 loop: CASSPSLGGTEAFF. For the CDR3, the DNA is TGTGCCAGCAGTCCCAGTCTTGGCGGCACTGAAGCTTTCTTT.

The rearrangement joins TRBV21-1 to TRBJ2-5; the table's D gene call, TRBD1, was not cross checked with the DNA. TRBV21-1 is a pseudogene. The CDR3 has 20 amino acids. CDR3 region: CASSKVAPWQGASIEETQYF. CDR3 coding DNA: TGTGCCAGCAGCAAAGTGGCCCCTTGGCAGGGGGCTAGTATTGAGGAGACCCAGTACTTC.

This rearrangement joins TRBV7-8 to TRBJ2-6, with D unresolved. The CDR3 is made up of 15 amino acids. CDR1 and CDR2 (germline): SGHVS, FQNEAQ. V lost 1 base to trimming and J lost 2 bases, with 6 bases between them. CDR3: CASSLGAPGANVLTF. CDR3 nucleotides: TGTGCCAGCAGCTTAGGGGCGCCTGGGGCCAACGTCCTGACTTTC.

The table lists this clone with a few counts. The gene calls are TRBV5-6 and TRBJ2-1, with 9 bases identical to TRBD2. This CDR3 comprises 17 residues. Germline V gene lookup returns CDR1 SGHDT and CDR2 YYEEEE. V gave up 4 bases and J gave up 6 bases; unmatched junction bases: 14. This chain's CDR3 is CASSTISSGIPPNEQFF. The CDR3 DNA follows: TGTGCCAGCAGCACGATTTCTAGCGGGATCCCCCCCAATGAGCAGTTCTTC.

The chain has TRBV19 and TRBJ1-5; no firm D call. V was trimmed by 6 bases and J by 2 bases, leaving 14 bases between them. Germline CDR1 LNHDA, CDR2 SQIVND (reference sequence). The CDR3 runs 15 residues. Here the CDR3 reads CASRFAGSGNQPQHF. The CDR3 DNA follows: TGTGCCAGTAGATTCGCGGGATCGGGCAATCAGCCCCAGCATTTT. The variable domain in full, completed from reference TRBV19 and TRBJ1-5, reads DGGITQSPKYLFRKEGQNVTLSCEQNLNHDAMYWYRQDPGQGLRLIYYSQIVNDFQKGDIAEGYSVSREKKESFPLTVTSAQKNPTAFYLCASRFAGSGNQPQHFGDGTRLSIL.

The chain is built from TRBV11-2 and TRBJ1-1; D may be TRBD1 (5 bases). The CDR3 extends over 13 amino acids. Trimming took 4 bases from V and 1 from J, leaving 7 bases between them. Germline CDR1 is SGHAT and CDR2 is FQNNGV. The CDR3 spells CASSSQENTEAFF. The CDR3 nucleotides are TGTGCCAGCAGCTCACAGGAGAACACTGAAGCTTTCTTT.

V gene TRBV7-2 combines with J gene TRBJ2-1; 14 nucleotides match TRBD2. CDR1 is SGHTA, CDR2 FQGNSA, per germline. The CDR3 covers 19 residues. V lost 7 bases to trimming and J lost 0 bases; unmatched junction nucleotides: 11. The CDR3 nucleotides read TGTGCCAGCACGTCTACGAGACTAGCGGGAGGGAGCTCCTACAATGAGCAGTTCTTC. This encodes CASTSTRLAGGSSYNEQFF.

V gene TRBV11-2 combines with J gene TRBJ2-5; possible D gene TRBD1, 6 bases. The CDR3 consists of 14 residues. Germline assignment: CDR1 SGHAT and CDR2 FQNNGV. The V gene lost 5 bases and the J gene lost 0 bases, with 10 bases spanning the gap. CDR3 nucleotides: TGTGCCAGCAGCGGTAGGGGGAACCAAGAGACCCAGTACTTC. Translating gives CASSGRGNQETQYF.

The genes are TRBV7-9 and TRBJ1-4; 9 positions agree with TRBD1. The CDR3 length is 14 residues. J lost 5 bases, V lost 4 bases, and 2 bases had no gene match. Germline lookup yields CDR1 SEHNR and CDR2 FQNEAQ (reference sequence). The chain's CDR3 is CASSWGQGNEKLFF. CDR3 DNA: TGTGCCAGCAGCTGGGGACAGGGAAATGAAAAACTGTTTTTT.